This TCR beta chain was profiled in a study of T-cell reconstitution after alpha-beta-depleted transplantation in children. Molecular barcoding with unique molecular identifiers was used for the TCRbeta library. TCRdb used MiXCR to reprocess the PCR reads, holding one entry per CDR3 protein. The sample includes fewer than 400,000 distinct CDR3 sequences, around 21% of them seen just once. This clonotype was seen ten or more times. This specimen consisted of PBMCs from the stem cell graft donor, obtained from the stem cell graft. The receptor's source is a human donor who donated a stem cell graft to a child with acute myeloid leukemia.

The CDR3 here is CSATGTSGSNEQFF. The CDR3 DNA follows: TGCAGTGCTACCGGGACTAGCGGGAGCAATGAGCAGTTCTTC. The V call is TRBV20-1, the J call TRBJ2-1; TRBD2 matches at 14 bases. The CDR3 sequence is 14 residues long. V dropped 4 bases and J dropped 6; count of bases not matched to a gene: 2. Germline V gives CDR1 DFQATT, CDR2 SNEGSKA (reference sequence).